This T cell receptor beta chain was documented in a study of control samples from healthy donors and cancer patients. Profiling relied on immunoSEQ multiplex PCR, and the TCRdb table lists in-frame clones only, not all of them. Counted here are about 150,000 clones, about 90% occurring once; the ten biggest clones make up approximately 1.7%. V lost 3 bases to trimming and J lost 6 bases, with 8 bases between them. Germline CDR1 is LNHDA and CDR2 is SQIVND (reference sequence). This CDR3 comprises 13 residues. The genes are TRBV19 and TRBJ2-2; TRBD2 might be the D (6 bases). Sequenced material: blood. This TCR was sampled from a man younger than 35 in good health. This chain's CDR3 is CASSMGGSGELFF. In nucleotides, the CDR3 is TGTGCCAGTAGTATGGGAGGTTCCGGGGAGCTGTTTTTT.